This T cell receptor beta chain was sequenced in a study of CD8+CD57+ T cells in acquired aplastic anemia. The wider study: DNA from sorted CD4+ and CD8+ cells averaged around 3.5 ug.

General study results and limits: Patients had roughly 31 CD8+ CDR3 sequences in common with controls (the shared set).

This clonotype came up many times. The antigen is not known. Genomic DNA was employed as the template in profiling TCR beta VDJ and CDR3. TCRdb used MiXCR to reprocess the reads, holding one entry per CDR3 protein. The data contain 400,000 to 450,000 distinct CDR3 sequences, approximately 70% of them seen just once; the ten biggest clones take up 3.5% to 4.5%. This CDR3 has 14 residues. The germline gives CDR1 SGHTA, CDR2 FQGNSA. The V and J ends lost 5 bases and 2 bases, in that order; junction bases with no gene match: 5. The chain carries TRBV7-2 and TRBJ2-5, with 7 bases that match TRBD1. This TCR derives from a human donor in good health, serving as a control. The sequencing sample was made of sorted CD4+, CD8+, or CD8+CD57+ T cells (not recorded which) from PBMCs. This CDR3 is CASSPRTGQETQYF. DNA of the CDR3: TGTGCCAGCAGCCCCCGGACAGGACAAGAGACCCAGTACTTC.